Sequencing of this T cell receptor (beta chain) was carried out in a study of molecular identifiers for immune sequencing clone quantification. At the level of the study: Replicate runs used RNA from about 19,000 or 110,000 naive CD8 cells, which was split five ways into aliquots, and four of those aliquots were then sequenced. Overall study results and limits: Clones above 20 RNA copies held over 98% of effector molecules, under 1% in naive cells.

In preparing bulk TCR libraries, previously described methods and listed TCR primers were used. MiXCR, applied by TCRdb to the PCR reads, yields one record per CDR3 protein. In the table there are about 510,000 distinct CDR3 sequences, over 20% of which are singletons. In this sample, this clonotype turned up a few times. What it binds is unknown. Construction of naive CD8 libraries employed roughly 18,000 to 1,100,000 sorted cells together with 10%, 30% or 50% RNA. Trimming shortened V by 5 bases and J by 3 bases, and 13 bases separated the two germline ends. CDR1 is KGHSH and CDR2 is LQKENI in the germline V gene. This CDR3 contains 15 residues.

This chain connects TRBV18 to TRBJ2-2; perhaps TRBD1 as D (6 bases). This TCR came from a human donor in good health. Some libraries in this study had Jurkat cell RNA spiked in. The sequencing sample was made of naive CD8+ T cells from blood, with Jurkat cell RNA spiked in. Indicated subset: FACS-sorted CD8+CD4-CCR7+CD45RA+ naive T cells. The CDR3 reads CASSDGTYHTGELFF. As DNA, the CDR3 is TGTGCCAGCTCAGATGGGACATACCACACCGGGGAGCTGTTTTTT. The variable domain in full, with the rest retrieved from reference TRBV18 and TRBJ2-2, is NAGVMQNPRHLVRRRGQEARLRCSPMKGHSHVYWYRQLPEEGLKFMVYLQKENIIDESGMPKERFSAEFPKEGPSILRIQQVVRGDSAAYFCASSDGTYHTGELFFGEGSRLTVL.